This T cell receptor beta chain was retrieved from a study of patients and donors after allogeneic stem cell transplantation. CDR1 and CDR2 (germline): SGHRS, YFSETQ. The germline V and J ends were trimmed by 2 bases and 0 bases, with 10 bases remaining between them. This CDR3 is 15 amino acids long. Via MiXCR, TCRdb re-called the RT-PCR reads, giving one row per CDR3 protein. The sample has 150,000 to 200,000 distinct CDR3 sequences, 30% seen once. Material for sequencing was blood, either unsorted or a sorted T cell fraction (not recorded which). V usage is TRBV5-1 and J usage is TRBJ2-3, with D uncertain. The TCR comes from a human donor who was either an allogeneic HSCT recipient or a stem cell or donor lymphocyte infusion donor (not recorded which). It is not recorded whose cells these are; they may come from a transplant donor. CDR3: CASSFESYSTDTQYF. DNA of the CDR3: TGCGCCAGCAGCTTCGAGTCCTACAGCACAGATACGCAGTATTTT.